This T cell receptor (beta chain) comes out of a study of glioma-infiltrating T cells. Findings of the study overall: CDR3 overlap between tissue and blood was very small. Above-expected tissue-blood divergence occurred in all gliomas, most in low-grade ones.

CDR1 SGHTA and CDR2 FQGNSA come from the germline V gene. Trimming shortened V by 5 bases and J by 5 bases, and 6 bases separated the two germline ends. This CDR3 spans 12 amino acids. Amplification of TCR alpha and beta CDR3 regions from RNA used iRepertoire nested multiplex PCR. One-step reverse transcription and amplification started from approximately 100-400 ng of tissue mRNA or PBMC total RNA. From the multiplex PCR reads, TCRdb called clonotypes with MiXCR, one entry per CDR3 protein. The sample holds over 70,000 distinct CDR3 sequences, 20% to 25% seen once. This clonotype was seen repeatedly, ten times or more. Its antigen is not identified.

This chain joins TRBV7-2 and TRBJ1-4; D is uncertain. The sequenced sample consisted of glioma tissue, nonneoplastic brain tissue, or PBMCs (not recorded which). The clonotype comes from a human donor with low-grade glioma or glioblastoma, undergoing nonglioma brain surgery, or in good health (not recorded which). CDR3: CASSVSNEKLFF. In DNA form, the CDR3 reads TGTGCCAGCAGCGTCTCAAATGAAAAACTGTTTTTT. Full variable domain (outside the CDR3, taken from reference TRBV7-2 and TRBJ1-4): GAGVSQSPSNKVTEKGKDVELRCDPISGHTALYWYRQSLGQGLEFLIYFQGNSAPDKSGLPSDRFSAERTGGSVSTLTIQRTQQEDSAVYLCASSVSNEKLFFGSGTQLSVL.